The next 30 T cell receptor beta chains were all read from a single sample in a study of technical replicates of blood from a handful of donors. Sequencing was performed with immunoSEQ multiplex PCR; in TCRdb, only in-frame clones are kept and a portion is missing. Of just over 55,000 clones in the sample, 93% are singletons; the top ten hold around 4%. Material for sequencing was PBMCs. The receptor source for this set is a human donor in good health. Some clones in this sample may be carry-over from other donors' samples.

The chain recombines TRBV4-3 with TRBJ1-2, with unresolved D. Per the germline V gene, CDR1 is LGHNA and CDR2 is YSLEER. V lost 3 bases to trimming and J lost 2 bases, with 16 bases between them. The CDR3 sequence is 16 residues long. CDR3 in amino acids: CASSQEVRVGNYGYTF. CDR3 nucleotides: TGCGCCAGCAGCCAGGAGGTCAGAGTGGGGAACTATGGCTACACCTTC.

The chain employs TRBV5-1 and TRBJ2-2; 9 bases are a match to TRBD1. V gave up 4 bases and J gave up 5 bases; unmatched junction bases: 6. The CDR3 length is 15 residues. Germline V gene data show CDR1 as SGHRS and CDR2 as YFSETQ. The CDR3 is CASSVQGASTGELFF. DNA for the CDR3: TGCGCCAGCAGCGTACAGGGGGCGTCTACCGGGGAGCTGTTTTTT.

The J gene is TRBJ2-7, the V gene TRBV29-1, with 12 bases identical to TRBD2. The CDR3 covers 15 residues. V dropped 7 bases and J dropped 1; count of bases not matched to a gene: 8. The V gene's germline CDR1 is SQVTM and CDR2 ANQGSEA. The CDR3 here is CSAKKGTSGSYEQYF. The DNA for the CDR3 is TGCAGCGCCAAAAAGGGGACTAGCGGGTCCTACGAGCAGTACTTC.

With regard to this clone: One junction end disagrees with the germline gene, perhaps due to a read error. This chain joins TRBV7-2 and TRBJ2-7; 8 bases map to TRBD1. This CDR3 contains 13 residues. Germline CDR1 and CDR2: SGHTA and FQGNSA. CDR3 coding DNA: TGTGCCACTACCGATGACCCGGGACAGGCCCCTTTGTTC. Residues: CATTDDPGQAPLF.

The V call is TRBV7-9, the J call TRBJ1-5, with 8 bases identical to TRBD1. The CDR3 consists of 15 residues. CDR1 is SEHNR and CDR2 is FQNEAQ in the germline V gene (reference sequence). V lost 6 bases, J lost 6 bases, and 10 bases stayed unmatched. In DNA, the CDR3 is TGTGCCAGCAGTATAGGACAGGGAGGCGGTCAGCCCCAGCATTTT. It yields the protein CASSIGQGGGQPQHF.

CDR3 sequence reads: CASSFPPPSGRGGTGELFF. For the CDR3, the DNA is TGTGCCAGCAGCTTCCCACCGCCTAGCGGGAGGGGTGGAACCGGGGAGCTGTTTTTT. The V and J genes are TRBV13 and TRBJ2-2; 12 bases fit TRBD2. CDR1 and CDR2 (germline): PRHDT, FYEKMQ (reference sequence). This CDR3 has 19 amino acids. After removal of 3 bases from V and 5 bases from J, the junction contained 13 bases not matched to a gene.

The chain links TRBV4-3 to TRBJ2-5; 10 nucleotides align to TRBD2. The junction had 10 bases not matched to a gene; V was cut back by 4 bases and J by 2 bases. This CDR3 is built from 17 residues. CDR1 and CDR2 (germline): LGHNA, YSLEER. CDR3 coding DNA: TGCGCCAGCAGCCTTAGCGGGGGGCCGACGATGCAAGAGACCCAGTACTTC. Encoded protein: CASSLSGGPTMQETQYF.

The gene calls are TRBV5-6 and TRBJ2-3; D perhaps matches TRBD2 (6 bases). The CDR3 is made up of 14 amino acids. Germline assignment: CDR1 SGHDT and CDR2 YYEEEE. The ends were cut back, 0 bases at V and 8 bases at J, with 13 bases in the middle. CDR3 nucleotide sequence: TGTGCCAGCAGCTTGGCTCACATCGGGGGTACGCAGTATTTT. Residues: CASSLAHIGGTQYF.

The chain combines TRBV9 with TRBJ2-1; D is possibly TRBD2 (5 bases). V lost 0 bases to trimming and J lost 3 bases, with 10 bases between them. The germline V gene encodes CDR1 SGDLS and CDR2 YYNGEE. The length of the CDR3 is 15 residues. The CDR3 region is CASSVAGEGYNEQFF. CDR3 nucleotide sequence: TGTGCCAGCAGCGTAGCGGGTGAGGGCTACAATGAGCAGTTCTTC. The entire variable domain, with the rest obtained from reference TRBV9 and TRBJ2-1, is as follows: DSGVTQTPKHLITATGQRVTLRCSPRSGDLSVYWYQQSLDQGLQFLIQYYNGEERAKGNILERFSAQQFPDLHSELNLSSLELGDSALYFCASSVAGEGYNEQFFGPGTRLTVL.

The chain recombines TRBV30 with TRBJ2-5; D is unresolved. The CDR3 length is 18 residues. Deletions cut 3 bases from V and 5 bases from J, with 28 bases between. CDR1 and CDR2 from the germline V gene are GTSNPN and SVGIG (reference sequence). CDR3 sequence (DNA): TGTGCCTGGAGGGATAACAGTGGAAACAGCCAAAGTAGGGAGACCCAGTACTTC. The encoded protein is CAWRDNSGNSQSRETQYF.

The V and J genes are TRBV27 and TRBJ2-7, with TRBD2 matching over 9 bases. J gave up 1 base and V 8 bases, and 6 bases lay outside the gene matches. Germline-derived CDR1 and CDR2 are MNHEY and SMNVEV (reference sequence). The CDR3 runs 14 residues. The CDR3 loop reads CASGSGRRSYEQYF. CDR3 nucleotides: TGTGCCAGCGGTAGCGGGAGACGGTCCTACGAGCAGTACTTC.

V and J are TRBV7-3 and TRBJ2-1, with TRBD2 as a possible D gene (7 bases). Trimming stripped 5 bases from V and 1 base from J, with 21 bases between. Germline CDR1 is SGHTA and CDR2 is FQGTGA. This CDR3 is built from 18 residues. The CDR3 reads CASSPRGGDPRSYNEQFF. In nucleotides, the CDR3 is TGTGCCAGCAGCCCCAGGGGAGGGGACCCACGATCCTACAATGAGCAGTTCTTC.

The V gene is TRBV9, the J gene TRBJ2-1, with D unresolved. Between the trimmed V and J ends, which lost 4 bases and 1 base, there was a span of 18 bases. The CDR3 extends over 17 amino acids. Germline values: CDR1 SGDLS, CDR2 YYNGEE. The CDR3 DNA reads as TGTGCCAGCAGCTCAAGAGTGGCGGCCGGGTCCTACAATGAGCAGTTCTTC. Protein sequence: CASSSRVAAGSYNEQFF.

The genes are TRBV5-6 and TRBJ1-4, with TRBD1 matching over 8 bases. Trimming removed 4 bases from V and 8 bases from J; junction bases left unmatched: 4. CDR3 length equals 13 residues. CDR1 SGHDT and CDR2 YYEEEE come from the germline V gene. This chain's CDR3 is CASSLGTGEKLFF. The CDR3, as DNA: TGTGCCAGCAGCCTCGGGACAGGCGAAAAACTGTTTTTT. The variable domain in full, completed from reference TRBV5-6 and TRBJ1-4, reads DAGVTQSPTHLIKTRGQQVTLRCSPKSGHDTVSWYQQALGQGPQFIFQYYEEEERQRGNFPDRFSGHQFPNYSSELNVNALLLGDSALYLCASSLGTGEKLFFGSGTQLSVL.

The V and J genes are TRBV10-2 and TRBJ2-5; the match to TRBD2 covers 9 bases. The CDR3 has 14 amino acids. The V segment lost 0 bases and the J segment 9 bases; nucleotides outside the gene matches: 5. In germline, CDR1 is WSHSY, CDR2 SAAADI. The CDR3 coding sequence is TGCGCCAGCAGTGAGTCACTAGCGGGCGCGGCCCAGTACTTC. Translating it yields CASSESLAGAAQYF.

The V gene is TRBV28, the J gene TRBJ1-1, with D maybe TRBD1 (6 bases). CDR3 length equals 14 residues. Trimming cost V 6 bases and J 6 bases, with 17 bases left between them. Per the germline V gene, CDR1 is MDHEN and CDR2 is SYDVKM. In DNA, the CDR3 is TGTGCCAGCAGAGCGGGGGGGCCGATGGCTGAAGCTTTCTTT. Translation: CASRAGGPMAEAFF.

The chain combines TRBV6-1 with TRBJ1-2, with TRBD1 as a possible D gene (5 bases). Germline lookup yields CDR1 MNHNS and CDR2 SASEGT. The germline V and J ends were trimmed by 4 bases and 3 bases, with 18 bases remaining between them. The CDR3 has 16 residues. CDR3 in amino acids: CASSGRQSPGYYGYTF. Written as DNA, the CDR3 is TGTGCCAGCAGTGGACGACAGAGCCCCGGGTACTATGGCTACACCTTC.

The sample holds a few counts of this clone. The chain recombines TRBV4-2 with TRBJ1-3, with D unresolved. The CDR3 runs to 17 residues. Germline CDR1 LGHNA, CDR2 YNFKEQ. V was pared by 3 bases and J by 0 bases, with 15 bases between. CDR3 loop: CASSQGGNSRSGNTIYF. CDR3 sequence (DNA): TGTGCCAGCAGCCAGGGAGGGAACAGTCGCTCTGGAAACACCATATATTTT.

The rearrangement links TRBV5-1 to TRBJ1-2, with TRBD1 identical over 9 bases. The CDR3 loop spans 13 amino acids. The ends lost 5 bases at V and 7 bases at J; junction bases unmatched: 6. Germline CDR1 is SGHRS and CDR2 is YFSETQ. The CDR3 sequence is CASRTGTGTGYTF. The CDR3 DNA is TGCGCCAGCAGAACCGGGACAGGGACTGGCTACACCTTC.

The chain is built from TRBV25-1 and TRBJ1-3, with 9 positions matching TRBD1. Germline values: CDR1 MGHDK, CDR2 SYGVNS. V was pared by 3 bases and J by 2 bases, with 8 bases of the junction left unmatched. The CDR3 extends over 17 amino acids. The DNA of the CDR3 is TGTGCCAGCAGTGATTCTGGACAGGGGCAGGCTGGAAACACCATATATTTT. Protein: CASSDSGQGQAGNTIYF.

The J gene is TRBJ1-2, the V gene TRBV30; no firm D call. The V end was cut by 4 bases, the J end by 6 bases, with 12 bases between. The germline V gene encodes CDR1 GTSNPN and CDR2 SVGIG (reference sequence). This CDR3 has 12 amino acids. The CDR3: CAWKRGGNGYTF. CDR3 DNA: TGTGCCTGGAAGCGGGGAGGGAATGGCTACACCTTC.

The rearrangement uses TRBV7-9 and TRBJ1-1; 7 bases align to TRBD1. The germline CDR1 and CDR2 sequences are SEHNR and FQNEAQ (reference sequence). The CDR3 runs to 14 residues. J gave up 1 base and V 9 bases, and 8 bases lay outside the gene matches. DNA for the CDR3: TGTGCCAGTCGCGAAGGGGGCTGGAACACTGAAGCTTTCTTT. It yields the protein CASREGGWNTEAFF.

A few counts support this clone. This chain links TRBV5-1 with TRBJ1-6; D call uncertain. This CDR3 spans 15 amino acids. Trimming left V 4 bases short and J 7 bases short, with 15 bases between. The germline V gene encodes CDR1 SGHRS and CDR2 YFSETQ. Here the CDR3 DNA reads TGCGCCAGCAGCAGGCAGGAGGGCAGAAATTCACCCCTCCACTTT. Protein: CASSRQEGRNSPLHF.

The V gene is TRBV19, the J gene TRBJ2-3, with D possibly TRBD2 on 5 matching bases. Germline V CDR1 and CDR2: LNHDA, SQIVND (reference sequence). With 3 bases removed from V and 0 bases from J, the gap between germline ends came to 10 bases. CDR3 length: 15 residues. In DNA, the CDR3 is TGTGCCAGTAGTATCGGACTGAGTAGCACAGATACGCAGTATTTT. As protein: CASSIGLSSTDTQYF.

V is TRBV11-2 and J is TRBJ2-5; possible D gene TRBD2, 6 bases. This CDR3 region has 16 residues. Germline V gene sequence: CDR1 SGHAT, CDR2 FQNNGV. The V and J ends lost 3 bases and 5 bases respectively, with 19 bases between them. CDR3 region: CASSLGLAPIGETQYF. Here the CDR3 DNA reads TGTGCCAGCAGCTTGGGTCTAGCGCCAATTGGGGAGACCCAGTACTTC.

The V and J genes are TRBV25-1 and TRBJ2-1; 12 bases fit TRBD2. V shed 10 bases, J shed 6 bases, and the junction held 7 bases outside the gene matches. CDR1 is MGHDK, CDR2 SYGVNS, per germline. The length of the CDR3 is 14 residues. CDR3 coding DNA: TGTGCCATATCTAGCGGGGGGGCTGGCAATGAGCAGTTCTTC. This codes for CAISSGGAGNEQFF.

The J gene is TRBJ1-2, the V gene TRBV14; D gene uncertain. The ends were cut back, 2 bases at V and 7 bases at J, with 23 bases in the middle. The germline CDR1 and CDR2 sequences are SGHDN and FVKESK. The CDR3 contains 17 residues. CDR3 nucleotides: TGTGCCAGCAGCCAACTCACAGTTACCCGCGGGAGTGGTGGCTACACCTTC. This translates into CASSQLTVTRGSGGYTF.

This chain links TRBV7-7 with TRBJ2-3, with D maybe TRBD2 (6 bases). The length of the CDR3 is 14 residues. V lost 2 bases, J lost 4 bases, and 10 bases lay in between. The germline V gene encodes CDR1 SSHAT and CDR2 FNYEAQ (reference sequence). CDR3 residues: CASSLRRDSDTQYF. In nucleotides, the CDR3 is TGTGCCAGCAGCTTACGACGGGACTCAGATACGCAGTATTTT. Combining the CDR3 with reference TRBV7-7 and TRBJ2-3 gives the whole variable domain GAGVSQSPRYKVTKRGQDVTLRCDPISSHATLYWYQQALGQGPEFLTYFNYEAQPDKSGLPSDRFSAERPEGSISTLTIQRTEQRDSAMYRCASSLRRDSDTQYFGPGTRLTVL.

This chain uses TRBV4-1 with TRBJ2-1, with a tentative D call TRBD2 (5 bases). CDR1 MGHRA and CDR2 YSYEKL come from the germline V gene. The CDR3 totals 14 residues. The V gene lost 0 bases and the J gene lost 9 bases, with 12 bases spanning the gap. The CDR3 DNA sequence: TGCGCCAGCAGCCAAGAAATTTCGGGATTTGAGCAGTTCTTC. This translates into CASSQEISGFEQFF.

The V gene is TRBV5-1, the J gene TRBJ2-5, with unresolved D. The CDR3 is 15 amino acids. Germline CDR1 and CDR2: SGHRS and YFSETQ. Trimming cost V 0 bases and J 1 base, with 10 bases left between them. CDR3 in amino acids: CASSLATGLQETQYF. CDR3 nucleotides: TGCGCCAGCAGCTTGGCAACTGGTCTCCAAGAGACCCAGTACTTC.